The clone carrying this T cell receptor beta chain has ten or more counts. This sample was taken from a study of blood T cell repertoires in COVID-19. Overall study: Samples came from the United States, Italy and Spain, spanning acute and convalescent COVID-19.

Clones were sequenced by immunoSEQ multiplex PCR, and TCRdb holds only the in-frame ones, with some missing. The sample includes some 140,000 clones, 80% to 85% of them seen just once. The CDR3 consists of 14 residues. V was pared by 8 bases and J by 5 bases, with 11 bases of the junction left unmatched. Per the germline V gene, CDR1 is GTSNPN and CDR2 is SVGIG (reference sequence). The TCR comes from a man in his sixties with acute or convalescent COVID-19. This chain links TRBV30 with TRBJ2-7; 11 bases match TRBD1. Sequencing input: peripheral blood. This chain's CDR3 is CAGTGTGGIHEQYF. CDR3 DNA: TGTGCCGGAACCGGGACAGGGGGAATCCACGAGCAGTACTTC.